This paragraph covers one T cell receptor (beta chain) sequence. Its matching antigen is unknown. This sample is part of a study of blood T cells in healthy people across ages. Study-level findings and limits: The CMV status of each donor remained undetermined, and this could have confounded shifts in expanded clonotypes.

Using a J-beta primer mix together with a sample-barcoded 5' primer, a second PCR was run for about 6 to 12 cycles. Each CDR3 protein is one row after TCRdb ran MiXCR on the 5' RACE reads. The sample lists 700,000 to 900,000 distinct CDR3 sequences, about 55% occurring once. The V end lost 2 bases, the J end lost 6 bases, and 9 bases lay between the germline ends. The CDR3 has 13 residues. Germline V gene sequence: CDR1 LGHDT, CDR2 YNNKEL (reference sequence). V gene TRBV3-1 combines with J gene TRBJ2-3, with no clear D. Sequencing was performed on blood. The receptor was isolated from a man at least 80 years old in good health. CDR3 nucleotides: TGTGCCAGCAGCCAACGGGCCGTGGATACGCAGTATTTT. It codes for CASSQRAVDTQYF.